The text below deals with one T cell receptor beta chain. Its target antigen remains unknown. Per-base quality was not reported, and no clone a single base away is much larger than it. CD8 naive samples were CD45RO-negative cells positively selected for CCR7, giving a CD45RA+CCR7+ population that excluded TemRA cells. Donors were healthy HIV-negative adults with no recently reported acute infections or vaccinations. Only Caucasian adults living in Nashville, Tennessee, USA were represented among the donors. Blood was obtained by leukapheresis, after which PBMCs were separated by Ficoll-Histopaque density gradient centrifugation and cryopreserved in liquid nitrogen vapor phase. Analytical flow cytometry was used to check the purity and quantity of each magnetically sorted T cell population. Genomic DNA was isolated from every sorted fraction and measured by UV absorbance on a Nanodrop 2000c. This specimen belongs to a study of shared clonotypes between healthy human individuals (dated by TCRdb to 2020 to 2022). Describing the broader study: A few men and two women, aged 18 to 49 years, made up the cohort. Libraries were prepared and TCR repertoires were sequenced by different laboratories using diverse techniques, in order to increase sequencing depth and limit assay-specific biases. Blood TCR repertoires of a handful of healthy adults were deeply sequenced to estimate repertoire size and the extent of clonotype sharing between individuals. For each donor, CD4 naive and CD4 memory were each run on three plates, CD8 naive on two plates, and CD8 memory on one plate. Each donor's leukapheresis produced roughly between about 0.85 and 10 billion PBMCs. Study-wide findings and limitations: Sampling was limited to blood, and TCR repertoires in tissue likely differ from TCR repertoires in blood. Because the study included only a small number of donors, the genetic and exposure-history diversity represented was limited. Larger estimated clonotype richness was generally found for naive subsets than for memory subsets. Sharing across several donors was observed for approximately 5% of naive CD4, less than 4% of naive CD8, about 2.3% of memory CD4, and over 0.3% of memory CD8 clonotypes. Clonotypes shared by all four sorted-subset donors showed higher generation probabilities than non-shared clonotypes. Even with the large sequencing depth, rarefaction of the sorted-subset datasets indicated that sequencing was incomplete. Pairwise subsampling indicated that sequencing depth was expected to affect the degree of clonotype sharing among donors.

TCR CDR3 regions were amplified from genomic DNA by multiplex PCR using the deep immunoSEQ assay. Extracted genomic DNA from each cell subset was spread evenly across all wells of several immunoSEQ 96-well plates, with each plate serving as a replicate. Each replicate PCR for sorted subsets received 200 ng genomic DNA, equal to roughly 33,000 T cell genomes. The purified libraries were quantified using a Qubit 3.0 fluorometer, sized with a Bioanalyzer 2100, and then quantified again using the KAPA Library Quantification kit. Every immunoSEQ 96-well plate was sequenced on a dedicated single-read 150-cycle Illumina NextSeq 550 flow cell. From the authors' description of their analysis: Because the immunoSEQ output included only junctional sequences and no quality scores, the filtering could not be the same as the filtering used for full-length reads. Sequences were annotated with PyIR, a Python wrapper for IgBLAST v1.9, and V/J genes and CDR3 were assigned using IMGT germline references. Reads with weak V/J assignments (E-value above 1e-6), missing CDR3, stop codons, out-of-frame junctions, or ambiguous translated residues were removed. V3J clonotypes were defined as sequences sharing an identical inferred V gene, J gene, and CDR3 amino acid sequence. Percentage overlap between repertoires was calculated by dividing the number of shared unique clonotypes by the size of the smaller repertoire. RTK rarefaction, the Chao1 estimator, and Recon v2.1 estimates of unobserved clonotypes were used to assess repertoire richness. Generation probabilities were computed with OLGA for all TCRbeta clonotypes obtained by the gDNA method from a handful of donors. TCRdb carries this immuneACCESS record with in-frame sequences only. Its versions omit some clonotypes, under half of them owing to an unresolved V gene in the studies checked, with the rest unexplained. The V and J calls and the clone size are those of that table, but D and trimming were determined from the DNA. The sample table shows about 2.1 million clones, and 80% to 95% are seen once. In total, the top ten clones hold over 1.5% of the sample.

The CDR3 sequence holds 16 residues, the cysteine and phenylalanine included. Kept here is only the CDR3 DNA, which spans 48 bases and is read in frame from base 1. V loses 4 bases, J loses 5 bases, and the germline ends lie 20 bases apart. The germline V gene (reference sequence) supplies CDR1 SEHNR and CDR2 FQNEAQ. Sample: naive CD8+ T cells from PBMCs. This specimen's cell subset or site label, per the study, means: CD45RA+CCR7+. The source of this sequence is a man younger than 30 in good health. Some clones in this sample may be carry-over from other donors' samples. Recombination joined TRBV7-9 with TRBJ2-5; 8 matching bases give a weak D call of TRBD1. The CDR3 protein: CASSSRTGPREETQYF. The bases are TGTGCCAGCAGCTCACGGACAGGGCCGCGGGAGGAGACCCAGTACTTC. The entire variable domain, with the stretches around the CDR3 drawn from the reference TRBV7-9 and TRBJ2-5 proteins, is DTGVSQNPRHKITKRGQNVTFRCDPISEHNRLYWYRQTLGQGPEFLTYFQNEAQLEKSRLLSDRFSAERPKGSFSTLEIQRTEQGDSAMYLCASSSRTGPREETQYFGPGTRLLVL.